This T cell receptor beta chain was sequenced during a study of blood T cell repertoires in COVID-19. Across the whole study: T cells, B-cell-depleted T cells, or PBMCs provided the cDNA or gDNA that served as material.

TCRdb's table, derived via immunoSEQ multiplex PCR, lists solely in-frame clones and lacks some. This sample has about 250,000 clones; around nine tenths occur once, and the top ten carry roughly 3%. The CDR3 covers 14 residues. The V end was cut by 3 bases, the J end by 0 bases, with 6 bases between. Germline assignment: CDR1 SGHAT and CDR2 FQNNGV. This sequence joins TRBV11-2 and TRBJ1-3; D gene ambiguous. This receptor was obtained from a man between 18 and 29 years old with active or convalescent COVID-19. Sequencing input: peripheral blood. The CDR3 DNA follows: TGTGCCAGCAGCTTGAGGGTCTCTGGAAACACCATATATTTT. Its protein is CASSLRVSGNTIYF.